This TCR beta chain emerged from a study of blood T cell repertoires in COVID-19. Assay: immunoSEQ multiplex PCR; the TCRdb copy retains only in-frame clones and omits some. This table has 200,000 to 250,000 clones, around 90% appearing once. The V end was cut by 5 bases, the J end by 2 bases, with 14 bases between. Germline V gives CDR1 MDHEN, CDR2 SYDVKM. CDR3 size: 15 residues. The clonotype comes from a man aged 55-75 years with COVID-19, enrolled during active disease. The material sequenced was peripheral blood. This chain connects TRBV28 to TRBJ2-3; weak D call: TRBD2 (6 bases). In nucleotides, the CDR3 is TGTGCCAGCAGTCCCCCGGGACTTATCACAGATACGCAGTATTTT. Its translation is CASSPPGLITDTQYF.